Here is one T cell receptor beta chain with its context. The target antigen is unknown. The V gene lost 3 bases and the J gene lost 5 bases, with 17 bases spanning the gap. The CDR3 has 15 residues. Germline V gene lookup returns CDR1 SGHDT and CDR2 YYEEEE. This record comes from a study of T cells in Graves' hyperthyroidism and ophthalmopathy. General study points: Within blood appeared most thyroid clonotypes that had expanded above 0.001.

It was RNA transcripts that yielded the amplified TCR beta CDR3 regions. TCR CDR3 underwent first-round RT-PCR with the HTBI primer set. From the multiplex PCR reads, TCRdb called clonotypes with MiXCR, one entry per CDR3 protein. The sample holds 750,000 to 950,000 distinct CDR3 sequences, 35% to 45% seen once. PBMCs came from roughly 10 ml fresh peripheral blood. The clonotype was recovered from a man aged 18 to 29 with Graves' hyperthyroidism. The sequencing sample was made of blood. The chain employs TRBV5-6 and TRBJ2-5; a possible D gene is TRBD1 (7 bases). CDR3 region: CASSSTGQAGETQYF. The CDR3 nucleotides read TGTGCCAGCAGCTCGACAGGACAGGCGGGGGAGACCCAGTACTTC.